The 11 T cell receptor beta chains presented below share a single source sample, sequenced in a study of beta chain features in type 1 diabetes (dated by TCRdb to the late 2010s). The method was the immunoSEQ multiplex PCR assay. The entire amount of isolated RNA was reverse transcribed using the High Capacity cDNA Reverse Transcription Kit, so the sequenced TCRB transcripts were expressed ones. The table comes from immuneACCESS by way of TCRdb, which keeps in-frame sequences with V and J called. Part of the clones is missing from these tables; in studies checked, under half for an unresolved V gene and the rest for unknown reasons. This sample gives about 330,000 clones in total; roughly 11% of them show up just once. Jointly, the top ten make up around 0.015% of the sample. Sequencing input: naive CD4+ T cells from blood. The cell subset or site label of this sample denotes: true naive CD4+ T cells. The receptors derive from a woman aged 30 to 39 in good health.

J is TRBJ1-5 and V is TRBV30, with D unresolved. The CDR3 loop spans 13 amino acids. Looked up from germline, CDR1 is GTSNPN and CDR2 is SVGIG (reference sequence). The germline V and J ends were trimmed by 3 bases and 3 bases, with 9 bases remaining between them. This CDR3 is CAWRLTNNQPQHF. CDR3 sequence (DNA): TGTGCCTGGAGACTGACTAACAATCAGCCCCAGCATTTT.

CDR3 DNA: TGCAGTGCTCTTTCCGGGGAGCAGTTCTTC. Encoded protein: CSALSGEQFF. The J gene is TRBJ2-1, the V gene TRBV20-1; D call uncertain. The CDR3 runs to 10 residues. CDR1 is DFQATT, CDR2 SNEGSKA, per germline (reference sequence). The V end lost 5 bases, the J end lost 10 bases, and 9 bases lay between the germline ends.

The chain links TRBV30 to TRBJ2-7; possible D gene TRBD2, 5 bases. CDR1 and CDR2 (germline): GTSNPN, SVGIG (reference sequence). V was shortened by 2 bases and J by 3 bases, with 11 bases between the two germline ends. This CDR3 comprises 13 residues. Written as DNA, the CDR3 is TGTGCCTGGAGTCCCGGGGTGTACTACGAGCAGTACTTC. Translated, it gives CAWSPGVYYEQYF. The whole variable domain, remainder taken from reference TRBV30 and TRBJ2-7, is SQTIHQWPATLVQPVGSPLSLECTVEGTSNPNLYWYRQAAGRGLQLLFYSVGIGQISSEVPQNLSASRPQDRQFILSSKKLLLSDSGFYLCAWSPGVYYEQYFGPGTRLTVT.

In this sample, this clone turned up a few times. The chain has TRBV4-1 and TRBJ2-1; D remains ambiguous. Between the trimmed V and J ends, which lost 0 bases and 0 bases, there was a span of 15 bases. Looked up from germline, CDR1 is MGHRA and CDR2 is YSYEKL. The CDR3 loop spans 18 amino acids. Written as DNA, the CDR3 is TGCGCCAGCAGCCAAGATCACCTTAGCCTGTACTCCTACAATGAGCAGTTCTTC. Amino acid sequence: CASSQDHLSLYSYNEQFF.

CDR3 DNA: TGTGCCAGCAGCGTAGTCGGTAGCGGGAGGGTCAACAATGAGCAGTTCTTC. Translation: CASSVVGSGRVNNEQFF. The V gene is TRBV9, the J gene TRBJ2-1, with 11 bases that match TRBD2. Germline CDR1 reads SGDLS; CDR2 reads YYNGEE. J was trimmed by 5 bases and V by 0 bases; bases with no gene match: 7. The CDR3 has 17 residues.

This clone appeared a few times. The chain joins TRBV28 to TRBJ2-1; weak D call: TRBD2 (5 bases). The CDR3 has 16 residues. V was shortened by 3 bases and J by 1 base, with 13 bases between the two germline ends. Germline assignment: CDR1 MDHEN and CDR2 SYDVKM. The CDR3 region is CASSFGGYSSYNEQFF. CDR3 nucleotides: TGTGCCAGCAGTTTTGGCGGGTACTCATCCTACAATGAGCAGTTCTTC.

This clone was detected only a few times. The CDR3 DNA follows: TGTGCCAGCAGCTTAGCGGTTGAGGGCGGCTATGGCTACACCTTC. Its protein product is CASSLAVEGGYGYTF. This chain uses TRBV7-2 with TRBJ1-2; D gene ambiguous. The V end was cut by 0 bases, the J end by 4 bases, with 12 bases between. There are 15 residues in the CDR3. Germline-derived CDR1 and CDR2 are SGHTA and FQGNSA.

The chain uses TRBV28 and TRBJ2-7, with 7 bases that match TRBD2. Trimming took 3 bases from V and 4 from J; bases not matched to a gene: 6. In germline, CDR1 is MDHEN, CDR2 SYDVKM. The CDR3 extends over 14 amino acids. CDR3 protein: CASSFSLADYEQYF. The CDR3 DNA reads TGTGCCAGCAGTTTCTCTCTAGCGGATTACGAGCAGTACTTC.

This clone was seen a few times. The chain is built from TRBV5-1 and TRBJ2-1; possibly TRBD2 for D (6 bases). The CDR3 consists of 12 residues. Germline lookup yields CDR1 SGHRS and CDR2 YFSETQ. V was clipped by 5 bases and J by 13 bases, with 16 bases between them. The CDR3 is CASRESGQAQFF. CDR3 DNA: TGCGCCAGCAGGGAAAGCGGGCAGGCCCAGTTCTTC.

This sequence joins TRBV7-2 and TRBJ2-7, with 8 bases lining up with TRBD1. V lost 4 bases and J lost 5; bases outside the gene matches: 7. CDR1 and CDR2 from the germline V gene are SGHTA and FQGNSA. This CDR3 comprises 14 residues. The CDR3 sequence is CASSSGQGVHEQYF. CDR3 nucleotide sequence: TGTGCCAGCAGCTCTGGACAGGGTGTTCACGAGCAGTACTTC.

The rearrangement links TRBV18 to TRBJ2-5; TRBD2 matches 8 bases. This CDR3 region has 17 residues. V shed 2 bases and J 1 base; nucleotides not matched to a gene: 9. Germline V gene lookup returns CDR1 KGHSH and CDR2 LQKENI. The CDR3 sequence: CASSPWPSGSPQETQYF. For the CDR3, the DNA is TGTGCCAGCTCACCATGGCCTAGCGGGTCGCCCCAAGAGACCCAGTACTTC.